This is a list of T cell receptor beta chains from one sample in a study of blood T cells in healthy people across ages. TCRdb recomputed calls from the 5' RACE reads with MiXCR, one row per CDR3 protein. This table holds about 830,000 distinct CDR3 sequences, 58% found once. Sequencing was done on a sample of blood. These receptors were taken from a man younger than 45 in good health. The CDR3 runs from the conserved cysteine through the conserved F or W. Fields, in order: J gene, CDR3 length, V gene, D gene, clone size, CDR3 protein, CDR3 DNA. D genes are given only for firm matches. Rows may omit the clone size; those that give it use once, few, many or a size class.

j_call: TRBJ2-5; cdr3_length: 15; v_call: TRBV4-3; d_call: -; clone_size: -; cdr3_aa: CASSQELARQETQYF; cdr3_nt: TGCGCCAGCAGCCAAGAACTAGCCCGGCAAGAGACCCAGTACTTC
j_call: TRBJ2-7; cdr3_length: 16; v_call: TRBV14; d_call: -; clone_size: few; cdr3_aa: CASSRSRGPYTYEQYF; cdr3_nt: TGTGCCAGCAGCCGGTCCCGGGGGCCCTACACCTACGAGCAGTACTTC
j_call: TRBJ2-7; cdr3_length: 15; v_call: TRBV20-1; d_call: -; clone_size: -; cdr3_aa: CSARDSWPGPYEQYF; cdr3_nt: TGCAGTGCTAGAGATAGTTGGCCTGGCCCCTACGAGCAGTACTTC
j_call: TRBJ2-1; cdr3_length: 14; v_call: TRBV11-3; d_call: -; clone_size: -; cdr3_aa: CASSLTAASNEQFF; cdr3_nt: TGTGCCAGCAGCTTAACGGCGGCTAGCAATGAGCAGTTCTTC
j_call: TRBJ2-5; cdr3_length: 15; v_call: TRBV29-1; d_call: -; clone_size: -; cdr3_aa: CSVAWGRLMGETQYF; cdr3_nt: TGCAGCGTTGCGTGGGGCAGGCTTATGGGAGAGACCCAGTACTTC
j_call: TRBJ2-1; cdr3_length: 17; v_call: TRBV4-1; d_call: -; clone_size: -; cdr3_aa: CASSQDFGGALDNEQFF; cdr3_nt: TGCGCCAGCAGCCAAGATTTCGGAGGCGCCTTAGACAATGAGCAGTTCTTC
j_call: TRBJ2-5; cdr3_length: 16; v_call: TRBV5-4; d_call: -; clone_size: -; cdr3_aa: CASSQLESWWQETQYF; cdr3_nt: TGTGCCAGCAGCCAACTAGAGTCATGGTGGCAAGAGACCCAGTACTTC
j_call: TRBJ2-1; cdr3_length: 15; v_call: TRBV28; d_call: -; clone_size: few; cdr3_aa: CASSLASSRLNEQFF; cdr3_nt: TGTGCCAGCAGTTTGGCGTCTAGCCGACTCAATGAGCAGTTCTTC
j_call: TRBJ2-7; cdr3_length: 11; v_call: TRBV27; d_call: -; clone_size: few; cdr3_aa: CARTASYEQYF; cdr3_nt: TGTGCCAGGACTGCCTCATACGAGCAGTACTTC
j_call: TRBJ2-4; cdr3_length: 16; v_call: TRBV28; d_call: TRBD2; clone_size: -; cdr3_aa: CASSLGASGRQDIQYF; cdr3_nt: TGTGCCAGCAGTTTAGGTGCTAGCGGGAGGCAAGACATTCAGTACTTC
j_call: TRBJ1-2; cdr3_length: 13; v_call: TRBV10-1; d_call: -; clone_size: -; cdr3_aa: CASSDYREHGYTF; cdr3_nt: TGCGCCAGCAGTGACTACAGGGAGCATGGCTACACCTTC
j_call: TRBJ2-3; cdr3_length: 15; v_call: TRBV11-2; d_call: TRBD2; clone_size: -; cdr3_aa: CASSPGGSDTDTQYF; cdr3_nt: TGTGCCAGCAGCCCGGGGGGGAGTGACACAGATACGCAGTATTTT
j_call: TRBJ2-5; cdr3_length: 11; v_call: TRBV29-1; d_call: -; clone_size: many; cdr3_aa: CSVEEGETQYF; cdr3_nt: TGCAGCGTTGAGGAAGGGGAGACCCAGTACTTC
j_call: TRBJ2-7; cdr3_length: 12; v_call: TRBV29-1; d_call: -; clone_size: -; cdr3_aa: CSVSDGSYEQYF; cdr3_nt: TGCAGCGTTTCGGACGGTTCCTACGAGCAGTACTTC
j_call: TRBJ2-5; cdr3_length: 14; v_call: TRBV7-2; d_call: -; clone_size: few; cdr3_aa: CASSLSPGQETQYF; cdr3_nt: TGCGCCAGCAGCTTGTCCCCGGGGCAAGAGACCCAGTACTTC
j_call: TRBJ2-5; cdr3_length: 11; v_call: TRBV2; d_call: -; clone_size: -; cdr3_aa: CASSYSAAQYF; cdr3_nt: TGTGCCAGCAGCTACAGCGCGGCCCAGTACTTC
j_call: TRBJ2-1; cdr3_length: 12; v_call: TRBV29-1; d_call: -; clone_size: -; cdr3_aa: CSGGTFYNEQFF; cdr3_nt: TGCAGCGGAGGGACTTTCTACAATGAGCAGTTCTTC
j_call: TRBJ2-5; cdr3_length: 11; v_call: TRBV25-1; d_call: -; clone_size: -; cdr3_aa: CASSELASKYF; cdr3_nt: TGTGCCAGCAGTGAATTGGCCAGTAAGTACTTC
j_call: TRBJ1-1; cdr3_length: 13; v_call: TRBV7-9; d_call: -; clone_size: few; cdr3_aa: CASSILLLGEAFF; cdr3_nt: TGTGCCAGCAGCATCCTGTTACTGGGTGAAGCTTTCTTT
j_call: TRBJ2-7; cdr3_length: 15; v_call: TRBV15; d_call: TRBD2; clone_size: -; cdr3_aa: CATSRGSSGMYEQYF; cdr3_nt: TGTGCCACCAGCAGAGGGTCGAGCGGGATGTACGAGCAGTACTTC
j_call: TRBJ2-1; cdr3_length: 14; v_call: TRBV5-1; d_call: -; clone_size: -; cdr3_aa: CASSLTTGYNEQFF; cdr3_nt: TGCGCCAGCAGCTTAACCACCGGGTACAATGAGCAGTTCTTC
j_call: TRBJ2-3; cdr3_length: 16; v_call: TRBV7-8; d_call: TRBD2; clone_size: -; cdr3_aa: CASSLAARESRDTQYF; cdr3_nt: TGTGCCAGCAGCTTAGCTGCGCGGGAGTCGAGAGATACGCAGTATTTT
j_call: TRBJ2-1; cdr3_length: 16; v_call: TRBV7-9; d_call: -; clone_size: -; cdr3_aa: CASSLLSTGRTVEQFF; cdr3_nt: TGTGCCAGCAGCTTATTGAGTACAGGGCGCACCGTTGAGCAGTTCTTC
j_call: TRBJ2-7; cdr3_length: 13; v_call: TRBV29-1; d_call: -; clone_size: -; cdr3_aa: CSVGAVRPYEQYF; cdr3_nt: TGCAGCGTTGGGGCGGTCCGCCCGTACGAGCAGTACTTC